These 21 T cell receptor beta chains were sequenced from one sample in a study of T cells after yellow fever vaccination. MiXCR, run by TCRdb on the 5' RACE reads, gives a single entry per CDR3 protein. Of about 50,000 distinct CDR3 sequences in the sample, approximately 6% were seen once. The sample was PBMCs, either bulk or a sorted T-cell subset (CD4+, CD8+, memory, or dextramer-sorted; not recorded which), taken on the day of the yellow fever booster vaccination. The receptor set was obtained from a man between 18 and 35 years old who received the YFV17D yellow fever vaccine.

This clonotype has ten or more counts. The CDR3 reads CASSLRRRRAWGYTF. In DNA, the CDR3 is TGTGCCAGCAGCTTAAGACGCCGGAGGGCATGGGGCTACACCTTC. The rearrangement joins TRBV7-3 to TRBJ1-2; D remains unclear. The CDR3 has 15 amino acids. The germline gives CDR1 SGHTA, CDR2 FQGTGA. V was pared by 1 base and J by 8 bases, with 17 bases between.

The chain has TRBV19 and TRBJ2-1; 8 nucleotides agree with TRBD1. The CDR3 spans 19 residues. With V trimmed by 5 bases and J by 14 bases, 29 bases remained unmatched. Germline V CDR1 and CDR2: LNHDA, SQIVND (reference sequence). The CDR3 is CASSLRTGRLQGSANFKFF. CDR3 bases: TGTGCCAGTAGTTTAAGGACAGGGCGACTGCAGGGGTCTGCGAATTTTAAGTTCTTC.

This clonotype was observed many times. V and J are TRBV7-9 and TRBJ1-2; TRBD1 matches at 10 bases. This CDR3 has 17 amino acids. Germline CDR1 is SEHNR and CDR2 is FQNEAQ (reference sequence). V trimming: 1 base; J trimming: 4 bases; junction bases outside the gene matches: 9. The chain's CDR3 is CASSLVGQGPSTYGYTF. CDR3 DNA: TGTGCCAGCAGCTTAGTGGGACAGGGGCCTTCTACCTATGGCTACACCTTC.

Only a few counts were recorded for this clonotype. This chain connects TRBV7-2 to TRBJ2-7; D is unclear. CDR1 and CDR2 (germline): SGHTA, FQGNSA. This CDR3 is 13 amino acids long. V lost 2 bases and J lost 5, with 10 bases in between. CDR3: CASSLRQDHEQYF. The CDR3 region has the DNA TGTGCCAGCAGCTTACGCCAGGACCACGAGCAGTACTTC.

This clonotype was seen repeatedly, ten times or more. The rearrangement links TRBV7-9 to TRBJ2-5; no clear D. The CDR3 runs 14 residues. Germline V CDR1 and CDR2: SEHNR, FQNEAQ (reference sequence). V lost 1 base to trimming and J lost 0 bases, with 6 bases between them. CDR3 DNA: TGTGCCAGCAGCTTAGTGGGCCACCAAGAGACCCAGTACTTC. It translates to CASSLVGHQETQYF.

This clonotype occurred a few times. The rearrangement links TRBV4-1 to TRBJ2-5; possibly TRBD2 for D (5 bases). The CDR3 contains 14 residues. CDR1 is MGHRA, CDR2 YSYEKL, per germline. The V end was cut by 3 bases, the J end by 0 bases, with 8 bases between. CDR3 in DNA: TGCGCCAGCAGCCAGCCGGGGTACCAAGAGACCCAGTACTTC. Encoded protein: CASSQPGYQETQYF.

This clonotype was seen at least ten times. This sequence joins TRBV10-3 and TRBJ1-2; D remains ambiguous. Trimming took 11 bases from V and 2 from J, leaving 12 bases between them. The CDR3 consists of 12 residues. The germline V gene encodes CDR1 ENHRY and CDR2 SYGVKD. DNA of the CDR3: TGTGCCGGGAGAGGCGGGAACTATGGCTACACCTTC. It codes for CAGRGGNYGYTF.

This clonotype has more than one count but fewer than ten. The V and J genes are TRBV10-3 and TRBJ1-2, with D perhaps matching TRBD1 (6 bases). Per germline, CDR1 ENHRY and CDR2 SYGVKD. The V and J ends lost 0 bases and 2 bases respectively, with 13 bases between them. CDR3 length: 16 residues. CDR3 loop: CAISESRGDPNYGYTF. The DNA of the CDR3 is TGTGCCATCAGTGAGTCGAGGGGGGACCCCAACTATGGCTACACCTTC.

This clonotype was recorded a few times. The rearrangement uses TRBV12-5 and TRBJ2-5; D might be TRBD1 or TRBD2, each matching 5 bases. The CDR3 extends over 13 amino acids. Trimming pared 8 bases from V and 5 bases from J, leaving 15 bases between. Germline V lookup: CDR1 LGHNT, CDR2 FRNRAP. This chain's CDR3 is CASRGPLGETQYF. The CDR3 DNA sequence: TGTGCTAGTCGGGGACCCCTAGGGGAGACCCAGTACTTC.

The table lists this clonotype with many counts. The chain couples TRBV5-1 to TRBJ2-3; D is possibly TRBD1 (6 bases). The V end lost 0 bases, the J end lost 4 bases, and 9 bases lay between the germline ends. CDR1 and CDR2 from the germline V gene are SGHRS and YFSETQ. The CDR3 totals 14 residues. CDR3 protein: CASSLEQGADTQYF. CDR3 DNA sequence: TGCGCCAGCAGCTTGGAACAGGGCGCAGATACGCAGTATTTT.

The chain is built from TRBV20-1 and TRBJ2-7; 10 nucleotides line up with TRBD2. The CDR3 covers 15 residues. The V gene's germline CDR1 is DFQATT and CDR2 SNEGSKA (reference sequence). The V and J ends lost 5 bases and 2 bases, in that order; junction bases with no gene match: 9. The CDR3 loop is CSALERGGATYEQYF. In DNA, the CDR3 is TGCAGTGCTTTGGAGCGGGGGGGGGCTACCTACGAGCAGTACTTC.

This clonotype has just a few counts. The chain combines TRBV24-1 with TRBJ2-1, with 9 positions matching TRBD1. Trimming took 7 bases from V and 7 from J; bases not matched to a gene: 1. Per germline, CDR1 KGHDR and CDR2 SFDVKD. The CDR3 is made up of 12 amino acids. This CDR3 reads CATRGQGNEQFF. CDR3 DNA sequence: TGTGCCACCAGGGGACAGGGAAATGAGCAGTTCTTC.

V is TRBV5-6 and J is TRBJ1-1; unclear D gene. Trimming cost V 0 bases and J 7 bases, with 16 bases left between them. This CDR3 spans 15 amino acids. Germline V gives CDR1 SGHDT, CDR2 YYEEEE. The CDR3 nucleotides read TGTGCCAGCAGCTTGGCAGGTTGGACGGCCTTTGAAGCTTTCTTT. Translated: CASSLAGWTAFEAFF.

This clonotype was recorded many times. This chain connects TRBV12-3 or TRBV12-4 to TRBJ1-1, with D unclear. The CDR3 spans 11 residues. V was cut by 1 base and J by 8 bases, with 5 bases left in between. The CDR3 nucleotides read TGTGCCAGCAGTTTAGGAGGGGAAGCTTTCTTT. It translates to CASSLGGEAFF.

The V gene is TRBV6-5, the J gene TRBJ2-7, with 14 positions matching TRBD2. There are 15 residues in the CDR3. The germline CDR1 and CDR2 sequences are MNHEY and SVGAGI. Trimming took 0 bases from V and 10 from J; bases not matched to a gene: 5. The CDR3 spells CASSYSSTSGGEQYF. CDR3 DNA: TGTGCCAGCAGTTACTCCTCGACTAGCGGGGGGGAACAGTACTTC.

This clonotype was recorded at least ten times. DNA for the CDR3: TGTGCCAGCAGTTACTCGATAATGGGGCAAGAGACCCAGTACTTC. Residues: CASSYSIMGQETQYF. This chain uses TRBV6-6 with TRBJ2-5; D ambiguous. The germline CDR1 and CDR2 sequences are MNHNY and SVGAGI (reference sequence). With 0 bases removed from V and 2 bases from J, the gap between germline ends came to 10 bases. This CDR3 is built from 15 residues.

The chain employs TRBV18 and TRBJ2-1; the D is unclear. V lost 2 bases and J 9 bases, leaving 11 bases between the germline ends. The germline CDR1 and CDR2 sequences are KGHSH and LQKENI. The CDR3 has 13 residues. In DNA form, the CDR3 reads TGTGCCAGCTCACCAGTCAGTCTTCTTGAGCAGTTCTTC. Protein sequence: CASSPVSLLEQFF. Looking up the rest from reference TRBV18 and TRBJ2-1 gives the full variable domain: NAGVMQNPRHLVRRRGQEARLRCSPMKGHSHVYWYRQLPEEGLKFMVYLQKENIIDESGMPKERFSAEFPKEGPSILRIQQVVRGDSAAYFCASSPVSLLEQFFGPGTRLTVL.

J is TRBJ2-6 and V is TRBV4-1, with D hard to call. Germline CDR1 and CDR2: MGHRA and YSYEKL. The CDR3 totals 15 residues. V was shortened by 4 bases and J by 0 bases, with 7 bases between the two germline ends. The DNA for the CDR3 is TGCGCCAGCAGCCCAGAGTTCTCTGGGGCCAACGTCCTGACTTTC. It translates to CASSPEFSGANVLTF.

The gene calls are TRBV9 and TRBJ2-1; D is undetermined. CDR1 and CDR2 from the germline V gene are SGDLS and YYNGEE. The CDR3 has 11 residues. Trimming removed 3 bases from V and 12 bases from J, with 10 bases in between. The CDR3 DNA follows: TGTGCCAGCAGCGCCCTCGGGCCGCAGTTCTTC. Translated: CASSALGPQFF.

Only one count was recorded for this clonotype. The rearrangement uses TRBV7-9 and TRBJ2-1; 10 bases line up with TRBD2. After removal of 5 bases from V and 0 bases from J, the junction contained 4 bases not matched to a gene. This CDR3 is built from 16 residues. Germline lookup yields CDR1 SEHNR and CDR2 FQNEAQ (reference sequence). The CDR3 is CASSPSGGSSYNEQFF. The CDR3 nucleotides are TGTGCCAGCAGCCCTAGCGGGGGAAGCTCCTACAATGAGCAGTTCTTC.

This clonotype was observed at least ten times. For the CDR3, the DNA is TGTGCCAGCACTCTCGGGAGGTCTAACTATGGCTACACCTTC. This encodes CASTLGRSNYGYTF. The rearrangement joins TRBV12-3 or TRBV12-4 to TRBJ1-2; D ambiguous. This CDR3 has 14 amino acids. Trimming removed 7 bases from V and 0 bases from J, with 12 bases in between.